The present T cell receptor (beta chain) was sequenced within a study of T cells after posttransplantation cyclophosphamide. Sampled 1 year posttransplant, controls received myeloablative marrow transplants, methotrexate and a calcineurin inhibitor. Only in-frame clones appear in the TCRdb table, and some are missing; sequencing was by immunoSEQ multiplex PCR. There are about 20,000 clones in the sample; around 92% occur only once, and 8.2% lies in the top ten. The germline V gene encodes CDR1 SGHTA and CDR2 FQGNSA. This CDR3 comprises 14 residues. Deletions cut 5 bases from V and 2 bases from J, with 12 bases between. Study conclusions and caveats: Recipient CMV seropositivity and CMV reactivation strongly tracked TRB clonality. Skin or GI-infiltrating T cells shared few TRB sequences with blood.

Turning to this clone: Its antigen is currently unknown.

The TCR sequence derives from a female patient aged 45-65 years who received an allogeneic stem cell transplant from an unrelated donor, was CMV-positive, and had chronic GVHD only. Some of the T cells may derive from the graft donor. V and J are TRBV7-2 and TRBJ2-5; D perhaps matches TRBD1 (6 bases). The specimen comprised PBMCs, sampled after an allogeneic stem cell transplant with a calcineurin inhibitor and methotrexate. The CDR3 DNA reads TGTGCCAGCAGCCAGGGACACCCACAAGAGACCCAGTACTTC. Its protein product is CASSQGHPQETQYF.